This T cell receptor beta chain was recovered during a study of CD8+ T cells in alopecia areata. Study information: Those patients who were treated received oral tofacitinib, which was given at 5 to 10 mg twice daily for moderate-to-severe alopecia areata. Study-wide findings and caveats: TCR sharing across patients was less clear than in mice, possibly HLA-related.

From alopecia areata patients, lesional scalp punch biopsies and peripheral blood were collected. Using a FACSAria, the CD4+ and CD8+ T cells were sorted from the PBMCs. This clone was seen only a few times. Its specificity is not known. Other DNA sequences in this sample translate to the same CDR3. RNA was isolated and reverse transcribed to cDNA, the sequencing template. This table comes from immunoSEQ multiplex PCR, and its TCRdb copy is limited to in-frame clones, with some not included. Of almost 250,000 clones listed, 67% are singletons. The J segment lost 5 bases and the V segment lost 1 base, leaving 1 base of the junction unmatched. The V gene's germline CDR1 is SGHRS and CDR2 YFSETQ. This CDR3 region has 13 residues.

The clonotype originates from a human donor with alopecia areata. V usage is TRBV5-1 and J usage is TRBJ2-5, with 8 bases matching TRBD1. The input for sequencing was CD4+ T cells sorted from blood, taken at week 0. DNA for the CDR3: TGCGCCAGCAGCTTGACAGGGGGGGAGACCCAGTACTTC. This gives the protein CASSLTGGETQYF.